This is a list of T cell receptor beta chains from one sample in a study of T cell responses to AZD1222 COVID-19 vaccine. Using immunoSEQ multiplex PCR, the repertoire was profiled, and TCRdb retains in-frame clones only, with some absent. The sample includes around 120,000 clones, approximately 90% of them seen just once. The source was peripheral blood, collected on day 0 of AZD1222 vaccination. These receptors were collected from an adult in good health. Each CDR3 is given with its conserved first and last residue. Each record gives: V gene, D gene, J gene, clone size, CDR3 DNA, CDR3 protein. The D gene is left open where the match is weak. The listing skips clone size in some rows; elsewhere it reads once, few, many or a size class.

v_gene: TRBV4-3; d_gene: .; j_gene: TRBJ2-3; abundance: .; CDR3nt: TGCGCCAGCAGCCAAGACGTGTTGGCTGGGAGGAGCACAGATACGCAGTATTTT; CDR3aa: CASSQDVLAGRSTDTQYF
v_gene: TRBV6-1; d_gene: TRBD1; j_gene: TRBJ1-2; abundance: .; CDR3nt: TGTGCCAGCAGGTGGGACAGAGGAACCTGGGGCTACACCTTC; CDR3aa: CASRWDRGTWGYTF
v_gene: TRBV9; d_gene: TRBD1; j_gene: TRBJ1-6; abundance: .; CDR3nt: TGTGCCAGCAGCGCGGGACAGCTGAGCTCCTATAATTCACCCCTCCACTTT; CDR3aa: CASSAGQLSSYNSPLHF
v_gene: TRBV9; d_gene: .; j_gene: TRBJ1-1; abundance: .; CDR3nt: TGTGCCAGCAGCGCCGAGATGAACACTGAAGCTTTCTTT; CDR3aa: CASSAEMNTEAFF
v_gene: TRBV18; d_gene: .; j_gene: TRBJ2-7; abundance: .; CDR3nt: TGTGCCAGCTCACCCGCGCAGGGAGGCTACGAGCAGTACTTC; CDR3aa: CASSPAQGGYEQYF
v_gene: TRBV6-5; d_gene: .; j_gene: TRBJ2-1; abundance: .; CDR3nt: TGTGCCAGCAGTTACAGCCGGGGACTCTACAATGAGCAGTTCTTC; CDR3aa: CASSYSRGLYNEQFF
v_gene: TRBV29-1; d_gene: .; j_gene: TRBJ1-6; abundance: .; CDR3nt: TGCAGCGCCAAGACTGGGGATAATTCACCCCTCCACTTT; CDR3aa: CSAKTGDNSPLHF
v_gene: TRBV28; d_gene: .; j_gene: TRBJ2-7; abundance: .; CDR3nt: TGTGCCAGCAGTTTCGAGGGGTCCTACGAGCAGTACTTC; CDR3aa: CASSFEGSYEQYF
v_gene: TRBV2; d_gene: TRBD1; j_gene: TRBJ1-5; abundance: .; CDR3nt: TGTGCCAGCAGCACTCCTCCGGAGGGACAGGGACAGGATCAGCCCCAGCATTTT; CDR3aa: CASSTPPEGQGQDQPQHF
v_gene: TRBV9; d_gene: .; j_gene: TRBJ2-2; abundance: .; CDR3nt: TGTGCCAGCAGCGTAGTAGGGAGTGGGGAGCTGTTTTTT; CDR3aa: CASSVVGSGELFF
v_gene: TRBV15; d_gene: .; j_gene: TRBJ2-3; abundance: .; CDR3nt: TGTGCCACCAGCAGAGGGCTAGCGCTTAGCACAGATACGCAGTATTTT; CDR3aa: CATSRGLALSTDTQYF
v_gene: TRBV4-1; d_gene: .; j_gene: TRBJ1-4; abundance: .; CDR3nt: TGCGCCAGCAGCCAAGATATTAGAGGAAACAGTCGAGAAAAACTGTTTTTT; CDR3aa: CASSQDIRGNSREKLFF
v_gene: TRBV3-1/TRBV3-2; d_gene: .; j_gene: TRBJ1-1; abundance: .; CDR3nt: TGTGCCAGCAGCCAGGGCACAGGGAACACTGAAGCTTTCTTT; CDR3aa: CASSQGTGNTEAFF
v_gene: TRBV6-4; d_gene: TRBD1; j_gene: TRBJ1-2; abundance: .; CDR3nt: TGTGCCAGCAGACCCACCAACTTAGGGGGCAACTATGGCTACACCTTC; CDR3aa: CASRPTNLGGNYGYTF
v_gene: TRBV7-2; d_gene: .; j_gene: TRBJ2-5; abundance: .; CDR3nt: TGTGCCAGCAGCTCAGGACCTAACCAAGAGACCCAGTACTTC; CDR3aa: CASSSGPNQETQYF
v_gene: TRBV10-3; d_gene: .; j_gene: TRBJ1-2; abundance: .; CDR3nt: TGTGCCTGGTCGGGGAGCTCCTATGGCTACACCTTC; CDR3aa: CAWSGSSYGYTF
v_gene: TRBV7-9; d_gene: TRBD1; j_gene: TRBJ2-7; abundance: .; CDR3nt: TGTGCCAGCAGCTTGGGACAGGCCGTCTCCTACGAGCAGTACTTC; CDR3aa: CASSLGQAVSYEQYF
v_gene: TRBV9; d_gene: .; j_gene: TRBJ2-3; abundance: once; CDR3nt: TGTGCCAGCAGCGTAGAGGGTAGCACAGATACGCAGTATTTT; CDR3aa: CASSVEGSTDTQYF
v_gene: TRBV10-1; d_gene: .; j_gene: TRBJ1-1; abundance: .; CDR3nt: TGCGCCAGCAGTGATCGGGCCTACACTGAAGCTTTCTTT; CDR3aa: CASSDRAYTEAFF
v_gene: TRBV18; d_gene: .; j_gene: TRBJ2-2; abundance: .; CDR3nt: TGTGCCAGCTCACGAGGCCTAGTCTCCGGGGAGCTGTTTTTT; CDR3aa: CASSRGLVSGELFF
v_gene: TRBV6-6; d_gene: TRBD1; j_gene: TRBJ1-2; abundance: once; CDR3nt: TGTGCCAGCAGTTACGGGACAGGGGCTGGCTACACCTTC; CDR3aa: CASSYGTGAGYTF
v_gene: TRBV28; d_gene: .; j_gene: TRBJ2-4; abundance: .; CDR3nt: TGTGCCAGCAGCCAGGGCAGCGGACTCGGGGCCAAAAACATTCAGTACTTC; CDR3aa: CASSQGSGLGAKNIQYF
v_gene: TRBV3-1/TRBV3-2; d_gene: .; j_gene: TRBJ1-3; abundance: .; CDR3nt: TGTGCCAGCAGCCAAGGACTGGGGGGCTCTGGAAACACCATATATTTT; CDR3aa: CASSQGLGGSGNTIYF
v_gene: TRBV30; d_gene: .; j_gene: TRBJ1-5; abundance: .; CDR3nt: TGTGCCTGCGGAGTCGGTCAGCCCCAGCATTTT; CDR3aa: CACGVGQPQHF
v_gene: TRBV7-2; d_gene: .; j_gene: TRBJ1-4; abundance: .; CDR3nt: TGTGCCAGCAGACATCAATCTTGGACCGGTGAAAAACTGTTTTTT; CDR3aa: CASRHQSWTGEKLFF
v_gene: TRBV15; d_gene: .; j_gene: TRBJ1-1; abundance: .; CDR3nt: TGTGCCACCAGCAGAGATCTAACGACAGTAAGCACTGAAGCTTTCTTT; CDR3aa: CATSRDLTTVSTEAFF
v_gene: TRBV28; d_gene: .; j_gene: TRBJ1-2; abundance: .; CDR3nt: TGTGCCAGCAATCCGACAGATGGCTACACCTTC; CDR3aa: CASNPTDGYTF
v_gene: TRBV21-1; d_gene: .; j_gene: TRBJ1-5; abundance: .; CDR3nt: TGTGCCAGCAGCAAGGCGGGGGAAGAGGTCGTGCAGCCCCAGCATTTT; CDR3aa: CASSKAGEEVVQPQHF
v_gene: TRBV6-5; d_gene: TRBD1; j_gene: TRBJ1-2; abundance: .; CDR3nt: TGTGCCAGCAGTCTAATTGACAGGGAGGATGGCTACACCTTC; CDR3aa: CASSLIDREDGYTF
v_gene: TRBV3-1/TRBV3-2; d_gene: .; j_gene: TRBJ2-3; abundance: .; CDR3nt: TGTGCCAGCAGCCAAGATAAGCAGGCGCAGTATTTT; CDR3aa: CASSQDKQAQYF
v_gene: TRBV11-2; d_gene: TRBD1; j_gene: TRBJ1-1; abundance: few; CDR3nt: TGTGCCAGCAGCGCCCAGGGGGGTAGAGCTGAAGCTTTCTTT; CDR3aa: CASSAQGGRAEAFF
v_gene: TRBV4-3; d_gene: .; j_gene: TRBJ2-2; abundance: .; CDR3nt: TGCGCCAGCAGCCAAATGACCGGGGAGCTGTTTTTT; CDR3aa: CASSQMTGELFF
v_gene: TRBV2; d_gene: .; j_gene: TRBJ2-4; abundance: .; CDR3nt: TGTGCCAGCAGTGGAATGAAAAACATTCAGTACTTC; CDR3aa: CASSGMKNIQYF
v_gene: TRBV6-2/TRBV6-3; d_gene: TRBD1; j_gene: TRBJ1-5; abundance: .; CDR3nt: TGTGCCAGCAGTTCTCCCCGGCAGGGGGCCAATCAGCCCCAGCATTTT; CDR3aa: CASSSPRQGANQPQHF
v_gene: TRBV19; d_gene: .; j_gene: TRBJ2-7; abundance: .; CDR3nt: TGTGCCAGTAGTCAGGAGGGTTCCTACGAGCAGTACTTC; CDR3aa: CASSQEGSYEQYF
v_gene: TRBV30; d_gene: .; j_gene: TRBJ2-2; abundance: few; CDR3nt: TGTGCCTGGAGCCTTGGGGGCGGAGGCGGGGAGCTGTTTTTT; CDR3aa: CAWSLGGGGGELFF
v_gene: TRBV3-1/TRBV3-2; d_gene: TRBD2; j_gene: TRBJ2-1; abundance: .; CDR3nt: TGTGCCAGCAGCCAAGGTCTAGCGGGAGGGCCTTTTAATGAGCAGTTCTTC; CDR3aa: CASSQGLAGGPFNEQFF
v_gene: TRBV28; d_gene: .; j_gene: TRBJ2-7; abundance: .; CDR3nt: TGTGCCAGCAGTCGGGAGACATACGAGCAGTACTTC; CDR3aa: CASSRETYEQYF
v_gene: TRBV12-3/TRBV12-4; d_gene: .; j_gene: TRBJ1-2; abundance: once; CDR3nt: TGTGCCAGCAGTTTAGGCCCCTATGGCTACACCTTC; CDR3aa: CASSLGPYGYTF
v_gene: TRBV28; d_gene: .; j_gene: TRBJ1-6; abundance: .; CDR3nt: TGTGCCAGCAGTTTTGGGGGGGTGGGTAATTCACCCCTCCACTTT; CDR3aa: CASSFGGVGNSPLHF
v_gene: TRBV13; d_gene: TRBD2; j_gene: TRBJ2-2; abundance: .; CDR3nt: TGTGCCAGCAGCTTAGGCCTAGCGGTAACCGGGGAGCTGTTTTTT; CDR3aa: CASSLGLAVTGELFF
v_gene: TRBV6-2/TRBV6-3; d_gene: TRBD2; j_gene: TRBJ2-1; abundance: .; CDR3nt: TGTGCCAGCAGCCCCCCAGGGACTAGCGGGAGCGGTAATGAGCAGTTCTTC; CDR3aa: CASSPPGTSGSGNEQFF
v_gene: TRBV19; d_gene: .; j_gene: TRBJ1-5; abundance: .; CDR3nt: TGTGCCAGTAATGAAGAGGGGGGCAATCAGCCCCAGCATTTT; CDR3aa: CASNEEGGNQPQHF
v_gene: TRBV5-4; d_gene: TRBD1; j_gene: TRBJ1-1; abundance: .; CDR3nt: TGTGCCAGCAGACCCAGACAGGGGTTAAACACTGAAGCTTTCTTT; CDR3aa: CASRPRQGLNTEAFF
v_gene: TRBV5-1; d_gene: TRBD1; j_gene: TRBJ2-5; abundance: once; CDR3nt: TGCGCCAGCAGCTTTGGACAGGGCTCGGATACCCAGTACTTC; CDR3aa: CASSFGQGSDTQYF
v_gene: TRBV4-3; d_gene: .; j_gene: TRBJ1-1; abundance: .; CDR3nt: TGCGCCAGCAGCCAAGGGGGGGGAAACACTGAAGCTTTCTTT; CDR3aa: CASSQGGGNTEAFF
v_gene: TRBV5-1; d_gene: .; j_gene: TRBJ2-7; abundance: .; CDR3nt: TGCGCCAGCAGCTTGGATCAGGGGCCCTACGAGCAGTACTTC; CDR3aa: CASSLDQGPYEQYF
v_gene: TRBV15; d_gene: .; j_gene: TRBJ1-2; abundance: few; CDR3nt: TGTGCCACCAGCAGAGAAGTGGGCATTCCCCCAGTCAACTATGGCTACACCTTC; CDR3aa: CATSREVGIPPVNYGYTF
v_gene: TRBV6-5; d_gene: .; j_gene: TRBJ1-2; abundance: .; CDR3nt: TGTGCCAGCAGGATAGTCGACGGATCCTCCGAGGGCTACACCTTC; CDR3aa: CASRIVDGSSEGYTF
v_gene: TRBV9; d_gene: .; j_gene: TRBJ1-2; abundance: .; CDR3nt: TGTGCCAGCAGCGTAGGGGACCGCTATGGCTACACCTTC; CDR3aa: CASSVGDRYGYTF
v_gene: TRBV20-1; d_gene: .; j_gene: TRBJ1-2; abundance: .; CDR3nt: TGCAGTGCGCCCGGGGGCTATGGCTACACCTTC; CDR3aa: CSAPGGYGYTF
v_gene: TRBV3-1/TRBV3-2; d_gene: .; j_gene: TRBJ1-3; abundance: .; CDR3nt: TGTGCCAGCAGCCACGGGGACTCTGGAAACACCATATATTTT; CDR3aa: CASSHGDSGNTIYF
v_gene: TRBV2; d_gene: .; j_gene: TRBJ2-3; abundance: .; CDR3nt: TGTGCCAGCAGTGAAGGGGAGGACGCAGGCACAGATACGCAGTATTTT; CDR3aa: CASSEGEDAGTDTQYF
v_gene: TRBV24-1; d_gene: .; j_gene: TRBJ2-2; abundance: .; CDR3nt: TGTGCCACCAGTGATTTGGCAGCCGGCGGGGAGCTGTTTTTT; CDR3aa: CATSDLAAGGELFF
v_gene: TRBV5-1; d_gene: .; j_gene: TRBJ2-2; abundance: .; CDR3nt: TGCGCCAGCAGCTTGGGAGGTGGGGCCGGGGAGCTGTTTTTT; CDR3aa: CASSLGGGAGELFF